This entry is about one TCR beta chain. Its target is not known. Following a re-call of the 5' RACE reads, TCRdb has one entry per CDR3 protein and lacks DNA. In total, the table holds fewer than 400,000 distinct CDR3 sequences. This record belongs to a study of T cells expressing NK-cell markers. Turning to the study itself: Seven of eight sequenced donors tested HCMV-seropositive; one tested seronegative. The study's findings and limits: The CD3+CD56-NKG2C+ fraction of several donors was also led by these clonotypes.

Germline V gene data show CDR1 as SGHKS and CDR2 as YYEKEE (reference sequence). This CDR3 spans 16 amino acids. This clonotype was obtained from a man aged 18-70 years in good health. The rearrangement links TRBV5-5 to TRBJ2-1; the D call from TCRdb, TRBD1, cannot be confirmed without DNA. Input material: blood T cells: a sorted CD56 or NKG2C T cell subset, CD4+ or CD8+ T cells, or bulk PBMC T cells (not recorded which). CDR3 residues: CASSLFRQGARNEQFF.